Listed here are 31 T cell receptor beta chains from one sample, sequenced in a study of tissue T cells after allogeneic stem cell transplantation (dated by TCRdb to 2022 to 2024). Read against the paper, the sample's time point label means: human tissue collected at research (rapid) autopsy. The library relied on the immunoSEQ multiplex PCR assay. TCRdb provides this immuneACCESS table in a form limited to in-frame rearrangements. Some clones are lacking; in checked studies, under half of them reflect an unresolved V gene, and why the rest are absent is not known. Here the sample has roughly 25,000 clones; about 70% occur a single time. About 8.3% of the sample goes to the ten largest clones. This specimen consisted of tissue from the ileum, obtained at autopsy. All receptors come from a female donor at least 60 years old with lung cancer.

The V and J genes are TRBV30 and TRBJ2-5, with 15 bases fitting TRBD2. This CDR3 region has 16 residues. V shed 2 bases, J shed 3 bases, and the junction held 4 bases outside the gene matches. Germline loops: CDR1 GTSNPN, CDR2 SVGIG (reference sequence). The CDR3 spells CAWSTGLAGGKETQYF. The CDR3 nucleotides are TGTGCCTGGAGTACCGGACTAGCGGGAGGGAAAGAGACCCAGTACTTC.

J is TRBJ2-1 and V is TRBV14, with 7 bases that match TRBD2. Germline values: CDR1 SGHDN, CDR2 FVKESK. The CDR3 loop spans 14 amino acids. J was trimmed by 12 bases and V by 0 bases; bases with no gene match: 8. CDR3 protein: CASSQDWVGGRQFF. CDR3 nucleotides: TGTGCCAGCAGCCAAGATTGGGTGGGGGGGAGGCAGTTCTTC.

V and J are TRBV6-5 and TRBJ1-3; D uncertain. The CDR3 contains 12 residues. Germline lookup yields CDR1 MNHEY and CDR2 SVGAGI. The ends were cut back, 6 bases at V and 0 bases at J, with 3 bases in the middle. CDR3 in amino acids: CASRVSGNTIYF. Here the CDR3 DNA reads TGTGCCAGCAGGGTCTCTGGAAACACCATATATTTT.

The CDR3 DNA follows: TGTGCCAGCTCACCTTCGGGACACCGGAACACTGAAGCTTTCTTT. Residues: CASSPSGHRNTEAFF. The chain couples TRBV18 to TRBJ1-1, with a tentative D call TRBD1 (6 bases). V gave up 3 bases and J gave up 1 base, with 12 bases separating them. Germline-derived CDR1 and CDR2 are KGHSH and LQKENI. The length of the CDR3 is 15 residues.

This clone was seen more than once but under ten times. In DNA, the CDR3 is TGTGCCAGCAACAAAATGTCTCGTGCAGGGCCTAACTATGGCTACACCTTC. Translating gives CASNKMSRAGPNYGYTF. The gene calls are TRBV5-4 and TRBJ1-2; D is possibly TRBD1 (5 bases). The CDR3 covers 17 residues. The V gene lost 6 bases and the J gene lost 0 bases, with 21 bases spanning the gap. The germline gives CDR1 SGHNT, CDR2 YYREEE (reference sequence).

The rearrangement joins TRBV24-1 to TRBJ2-3; 7 bases map to TRBD2. Trimming at V came to 5 bases and at J to 3 bases, leaving 7 bases not matched to a gene. The CDR3 is 15 residues long. Germline assignment: CDR1 KGHDR and CDR2 SFDVKD. The CDR3, as DNA: TGTGCCACCAGTGGTACGGGCGGGAGAACAGATACGCAGTATTTT. It codes for CATSGTGGRTDTQYF.

This rearrangement joins TRBV3-1 (or the pseudogene TRBV3-2) to TRBJ2-1; 10 bases agree with TRBD2. The ends lost 2 bases at V and 0 bases at J; junction bases unmatched: 7. Germline lookup yields CDR1 LGHDT and CDR2 YNNKEL (reference sequence). The CDR3 is made up of 18 amino acids. The CDR3 sequence: CASSQPGLARSSYNEQFF. For the CDR3, the DNA is TGTGCCAGCAGCCAACCGGGACTAGCGAGGAGCTCCTACAATGAGCAGTTCTTC.

The rearrangement links TRBV29-1 to TRBJ2-1, with D possibly matching TRBD1 (6 bases). Trimming left V 7 bases short and J 3 bases short, with 16 bases between. Germline lookup yields CDR1 SQVTM and CDR2 ANQGSEA. The CDR3 is 14 residues long. The CDR3 nucleotides read TGCAGCGGGGGGATGGACAGACTCTACAATGAGCAGTTCTTC. It is translated as CSGGMDRLYNEQFF.

V usage is TRBV30 and J usage is TRBJ2-7, with D uncertain. Germline CDR1 reads GTSNPN; CDR2 reads SVGIG (reference sequence). Trimming pared 0 bases from V and 3 bases from J, leaving 6 bases between. The CDR3 has 12 residues. The CDR3 sequence: CAWSVSSYEQYF. CDR3 DNA sequence: TGTGCCTGGAGTGTCTCTAGCTACGAGCAGTACTTC.

This clone was observed a few times. The V and J genes are TRBV18 and TRBJ1-1, with D unresolved. Germline V lookup: CDR1 KGHSH, CDR2 LQKENI. CDR3 length equals 14 residues. The V end was cut by 4 bases, the J end by 0 bases, with 9 bases between. The DNA for the CDR3 is TGTGCCAGCTCACGGGCAGGCTTGAACACTGAAGCTTTCTTT. Residues: CASSRAGLNTEAFF.

V is TRBV5-4 and J is TRBJ2-5; D call uncertain. Germline CDR1 and CDR2: SGHNT and YYREEE (reference sequence). V lost 2 bases, J lost 5 bases, and 10 bases lay in between. There are 13 residues in the CDR3. The CDR3 coding sequence is TGTGCCAGCAGCTTTTCAGTAATGGAGACCCAGTACTTC. It encodes CASSFSVMETQYF.

J is TRBJ2-1 and V is TRBV18, with TRBD2 as a possible D gene (7 bases). The CDR3 consists of 17 residues. The V gene's germline CDR1 is KGHSH and CDR2 LQKENI. The V end lost 0 bases, the J end lost 4 bases, and 16 bases lay between the germline ends. CDR3 coding DNA: TGTGCCAGCTCACCACCGGGGGGACGGGGGGCTTACAATGAGCAGTTCTTC. Translating gives CASSPPGGRGAYNEQFF.

V usage is TRBV10-1 and J usage is TRBJ2-2; possible D gene TRBD2, 6 bases. CDR1 is WNHNN and CDR2 is SYGVQD in the germline V gene (reference sequence). The CDR3 totals 14 residues. Trimming stripped 2 bases from V and 3 bases from J, with 7 bases between. CDR3 protein: CASSERRDTGELFF. The CDR3 region has the DNA TGCGCCAGCAGTGAGAGGAGGGACACCGGGGAGCTGTTTTTT.

The chain couples TRBV11-2 to TRBJ2-7; TRBD1 aligns across 8 bases. The CDR3 contains 14 residues. Germline V CDR1 and CDR2: SGHAT, FQNNGV. With 5 bases clipped from V and 6 bases from J, the junction kept 9 bases outside the gene matches. This CDR3 reads CASSQLGDRSEQYF. CDR3 nucleotides: TGTGCCAGCAGCCAATTAGGGGACAGGAGCGAGCAGTACTTC. Looking up the rest from reference TRBV11-2 and TRBJ2-7 gives the full variable domain: EAGVAQSPRYKIIEKRQSVAFWCNPISGHATLYWYQQILGQGPKLLIQFQNNGVVDDSQLPKDRFSAERLKGVDSTLKIQPAKLEDSAVYLCASSQLGDRSEQYFGPGTRLTVT.

In its sample, this clone was seen once. This rearrangement joins TRBV6-5 to TRBJ1-1; D is unresolved. Germline-derived CDR1 and CDR2 are MNHEY and SVGAGI. Trimming took 9 bases from V and 4 from J, leaving 12 bases between them. The CDR3 runs 12 residues. Written as DNA, the CDR3 is TGTGCCAGTTGCCTCCGGGCCACTGAAGCTTTCTTT. This codes for CASCLRATEAFF.

The chain links TRBV12-5 to TRBJ1-1; 8 nucleotides line up with TRBD1. CDR1 and CDR2 from the germline V gene are LGHNT and FRNRAP. With V trimmed by 6 bases and J by 1 base, 7 bases remained unmatched. CDR3 length equals 15 residues. In nucleotides, the CDR3 is TGTGCTAGTGGAGGAACCGGGACAGGGAACACTGAAGCTTTCTTT. This sequence encodes CASGGTGTGNTEAFF.

V usage is TRBV11-2 and J usage is TRBJ1-1; D not certain. Trimming cost V 1 base and J 0 bases, with 6 bases left between them. The CDR3 spans 14 residues. Looked up from germline, CDR1 is SGHAT and CDR2 is FQNNGV. The CDR3 spells CASSLVQVNTEAFF. The CDR3 DNA reads TGTGCCAGCAGCTTAGTCCAAGTGAACACTGAAGCTTTCTTT.

The chain has TRBV10-3 and TRBJ1-2; D is perhaps TRBD1 (5 bases). Germline V gives CDR1 ENHRY, CDR2 SYGVKD. The ends were cut back, 4 bases at V and 4 bases at J, with 16 bases in the middle. The CDR3 is 15 residues long. The CDR3 protein is CAISGDALGIYGYTF. CDR3 bases: TGTGCCATCAGTGGGGACGCACTAGGCATCTATGGCTACACCTTC.

The gene calls are TRBV27 and TRBJ2-1; D gene unclear. With 4 bases removed from V and 3 bases from J, the gap between germline ends came to 13 bases. Germline V gives CDR1 MNHEY, CDR2 SMNVEV (reference sequence). CDR3 length: 15 amino acids. The CDR3 reads CASSSGESNYNEQFF. Written as DNA, the CDR3 is TGTGCCAGCAGTTCTGGTGAGTCGAACTACAATGAGCAGTTCTTC.

V and J are TRBV7-2 and TRBJ1-1; D is possibly TRBD1 (6 bases). The V gene's germline CDR1 is SGHTA and CDR2 FQGNSA. Trimming cost V 1 base and J 6 bases, with 18 bases left between them. The CDR3 runs to 16 residues. This CDR3 reads CASSLDSGDRPPEAFF. CDR3 sequence (DNA): TGTGCCAGCAGCTTAGATTCGGGAGACAGGCCCCCTGAAGCTTTCTTT.

The V call is TRBV11-1, the J call TRBJ2-5, with 7 bases aligning to TRBD2. V lost 0 bases to trimming and J lost 1 base; unmatched junction nucleotides: 8. Germline V CDR1 and CDR2: SGHAT, FQDESV (reference sequence). This CDR3 contains 17 residues. The CDR3: CASSLASGAGSQETQYF. As DNA, the CDR3 is TGTGCCAGCAGCTTAGCCTCGGGAGCGGGAAGCCAAGAGACCCAGTACTTC.

This clone rates as medium-sized (0.01 to 0.1%). Other DNA sequences within the sample encode an identical CDR3. This chain joins TRBV7-9 and TRBJ1-1; tentative D call: TRBD1 (5 bases). Germline CDR1 is SEHNR and CDR2 is FQNEAQ (reference sequence). CDR3 length equals 12 residues. Trimming stripped 8 bases from V and 1 base from J, with 8 bases between. The CDR3 region has the DNA TGTGCCAGCTCGGGGCAGAACACTGAAGCTTTCTTT. As protein: CASSGQNTEAFF.

CDR3 in amino acids: CASSLMGSGGNTIYF. CDR3 nucleotides: TGTGCCAGTAGTCTGATGGGCTCGGGGGGAAACACCATATATTTT. The chain is built from TRBV19 and TRBJ1-3, with unresolved D. CDR3 length: 15 residues. Trimming removed 5 bases from V and 4 bases from J, with 15 bases in between. CDR1 is LNHDA and CDR2 is SQIVND in the germline V gene (reference sequence).

In this sample, this clone turned up a few times. The rearrangement joins TRBV2 to TRBJ1-3; D is unclear. Germline V lookup: CDR1 SNHLY, CDR2 FYNNEI. V lost 6 bases, J lost 0 bases, and 12 bases lay in between. The CDR3 has 15 amino acids. In DNA form, the CDR3 reads TGTGCCAGCAGGTGGACCGAGAGCTCTGGAAACACCATATATTTT. This gives the protein CASRWTESSGNTIYF.

The CDR3, as DNA: TGTGCCAGCAGCTTGGGACTAGCTACTGGCACAGATACGCAGTATTTT. Translating it yields CASSLGLATGTDTQYF. The chain couples TRBV5-5 to TRBJ2-3; TRBD2 aligns across 7 bases. Germline V gene data show CDR1 as SGHKS and CDR2 as YYEKEE (reference sequence). This CDR3 is built from 16 residues. The trim removed 0 bases at V and 1 base at J, leaving 5 bases unmatched.

The chain links TRBV6-5 to TRBJ2-7; TRBD1 aligns across 7 bases. Trimming at V came to 5 bases and at J to 2 bases, leaving 6 bases not matched to a gene. The CDR3 loop spans 14 amino acids. CDR1 is MNHEY and CDR2 is SVGAGI in the germline V gene. The CDR3 spells CASSRDRQAYEQYF. Here the CDR3 DNA reads TGTGCCAGCAGTCGGGACAGACAAGCCTACGAGCAGTACTTC.

The gene calls are TRBV7-8 and TRBJ1-6, with TRBD1 identical over 7 bases. The J segment lost 10 bases and the V segment lost 2 bases, leaving 8 bases of the junction unmatched. Per the germline V gene, CDR1 is SGHVS and CDR2 is FQNEAQ. The CDR3 has 15 amino acids. CDR3 nucleotide sequence: TGTGCCAGCAGCTTAACTGAGACAGGGCTCTCACCCCTCCACTTT. Protein: CASSLTETGLSPLHF.

The chain uses TRBV5-4 and TRBJ2-7, with TRBD2 matching 7 bases. Looked up from germline, CDR1 is SGHNT and CDR2 is YYREEE (reference sequence). The ends lost 6 bases at V and 2 bases at J; junction bases unmatched: 8. The CDR3 length is 14 residues. The CDR3 region has the DNA TGTGCCAGCATCTCAGCGGGGCCCCCCTACGAGCAGTACTTC. As protein: CASISAGPPYEQYF.

The chain links TRBV19 to TRBJ1-2; D not certain. The CDR3 covers 15 residues. V dropped 3 bases and J dropped 5 bases, with 16 bases sitting between them. CDR1 and CDR2 (germline): LNHDA, SQIVND (reference sequence). The CDR3 spells CASSIRGTTRYGYTF. The CDR3 DNA is TGTGCCAGTAGTATCCGGGGAACGACCAGATATGGCTACACCTTC.

The V gene is TRBV6-4, the J gene TRBJ2-7; 7 positions agree with TRBD1. The V and J ends lost 6 bases and 2 bases, in that order; junction bases with no gene match: 7. Germline V gene lookup returns CDR1 MRHNA and CDR2 SNTAGT. The CDR3 is made up of 14 amino acids. CDR3 DNA sequence: TGTGCCAGCAGAAAGCCGACAGGGACCTACGAGCAGTACTTC. Protein sequence: CASRKPTGTYEQYF.

V and J are TRBV19 and TRBJ1-1; 10 bases are a match to TRBD1. CDR3 length: 16 amino acids. Germline CDR1 reads LNHDA; CDR2 reads SQIVND (reference sequence). V was pared by 3 bases and J by 5 bases, with 9 bases of the junction left unmatched. The CDR3 DNA follows: TGTGCCAGTAGTATGGGGGGACAGGGGATTTGGACTGAAGCTTTCTTT. Protein product: CASSMGGQGIWTEAFF.